This entry lists 20 T cell receptor beta chains sequenced from one sample in a study of cytotoxic CD8 clonotypes in ibrutinib-treated CLL. Assay: immunoSEQ multiplex PCR; the TCRdb copy retains only in-frame clones and omits some. The profile shows some 350,000 clones, roughly 70% of them singletons. The source material was PBMCs, sampled after 36 months of ibrutinib treatment. The receptors here all came from a human donor with chronic lymphocytic leukemia.

The chain is built from TRBV15 and TRBJ2-7; a weak D match, TRBD1 (5 bases). Germline assignment: CDR1 LNHNV and CDR2 YYDKDF (reference sequence). The ends were cut back, 9 bases at V and 0 bases at J, with 15 bases in the middle. CDR3 size: 14 residues. CDR3 DNA: TGTGCCACGAAGCAGGGCCCAAGCTCCTACGAGCAGTACTTC. Its protein is CATKQGPSSYEQYF. Combining the CDR3 with reference TRBV15 and TRBJ2-7 gives the whole variable domain DAMVIQNPRYQVTQFGKPVTLSCSQTLNHNVMYWYQQKSSQAPKLLFHYYDKDFNNEADTPDNFQSRRPNTSFCFLDIRSPGLGDTAMYLCATKQGPSSYEQYFGPGTRLTVT.

The rearrangement joins TRBV10-3 to TRBJ2-7; no definite D call. The CDR3 loop spans 11 amino acids. The ends were cut back, 4 bases at V and 6 bases at J, with 7 bases in the middle. The germline gives CDR1 ENHRY, CDR2 SYGVKD. The CDR3 spells CAISVGVEQYF. In DNA form, the CDR3 reads TGTGCCATCAGTGTTGGGGTCGAGCAGTACTTC.

This clone was seen more than once but under ten times. The rearrangement links TRBV11-3 to TRBJ2-5; D remains unclear. Per the germline V gene, CDR1 is SGHNT and CDR2 is YENEEA. The V end lost 2 bases, the J end lost 1 base, and 5 bases lay between the germline ends. There are 13 residues in the CDR3. The CDR3 here is CASSLSFQETQYF. CDR3 coding DNA: TGTGCCAGCAGCTTAAGCTTCCAAGAGACCCAGTACTTC.

The V call is TRBV11-2, the J call TRBJ1-2; D is unclear. V was trimmed by 5 bases and J by 4 bases, leaving 14 bases between them. CDR1 and CDR2 from the germline V gene are SGHAT and FQNNGV. CDR3 length equals 14 residues. The CDR3 DNA sequence: TGTGCCAGCAGCCTCCACATGCCGGGCTATGGCTACACCTTC. It encodes CASSLHMPGYGYTF. The whole variable domain, filled in from reference TRBV11-2 and TRBJ1-2, reads EAGVAQSPRYKIIEKRQSVAFWCNPISGHATLYWYQQILGQGPKLLIQFQNNGVVDDSQLPKDRFSAERLKGVDSTLKIQPAKLEDSAVYLCASSLHMPGYGYTFGSGTRLTVV.

The genes are TRBV9 and TRBJ2-5; D possibly uses TRBD1 or TRBD2 (6 bases each). CDR1 is SGDLS, CDR2 YYNGEE, per germline. The germline V and J ends were trimmed by 4 bases and 2 bases, with 15 bases remaining between them. The CDR3 extends over 15 amino acids. The CDR3 sequence is CASSPEGVRQETQYF. For the CDR3, the DNA is TGTGCCAGCAGCCCGGAGGGGGTCAGGCAAGAGACCCAGTACTTC.

This chain joins TRBV5-1 and TRBJ1-1, with unresolved D. V was clipped by 4 bases and J by 0 bases, with 7 bases between them. The germline CDR1 and CDR2 sequences are SGHRS and YFSETQ. The CDR3 has 13 residues. Here the CDR3 DNA reads TGCGCCAGCAGCCCGAGTATGAACACTGAAGCTTTCTTT. This encodes CASSPSMNTEAFF.

This clone has a single count. The rearrangement links TRBV13 to TRBJ2-7, with 11 bases that match TRBD1. With 4 bases clipped from V and 3 bases from J, the junction kept 2 bases outside the gene matches. The V gene's germline CDR1 is PRHDT and CDR2 FYEKMQ (reference sequence). This CDR3 has 14 residues. The CDR3 reads CASSSGQGDYEQYF. For the CDR3, the DNA is TGTGCCAGCAGCTCGGGACAGGGGGACTACGAGCAGTACTTC.

This clone was recorded a few times. J is TRBJ2-3 and V is TRBV6-5; unclear D gene. CDR1 and CDR2 from the germline V gene are MNHEY and SVGAGI. V was trimmed by 7 bases and J by 0 bases, leaving 8 bases between them. CDR3 length equals 13 residues. CDR3 bases: TGTGCCAGCAAGGTCCCCAGCACAGATACGCAGTATTTT. It yields the protein CASKVPSTDTQYF.

Many counts were recorded for this clone. This chain uses TRBV27 with TRBJ1-1; no clear D gene. The germline V gene has CDR1 MNHEY and CDR2 SMNVEV (reference sequence). The CDR3 runs 13 residues. Trimming left V 3 bases short and J 1 base short, with 6 bases between. CDR3 sequence (DNA): TGTGCCAGCAGTTTGGGGAGGAACACTGAAGCTTTCTTT. Amino acids: CASSLGRNTEAFF.

The rearrangement joins TRBV29-1 to TRBJ2-3, with D unclear. The CDR3 is made up of 15 amino acids. Germline V gene lookup returns CDR1 SQVTM and CDR2 ANQGSEA. The V end was cut by 8 bases, the J end by 0 bases, with 18 bases between. CDR3 protein: CSYNDLPTSTDTQYF. The CDR3 DNA is TGCAGCTATAATGACTTACCTACGAGCACAGATACGCAGTATTTT.

The count of this clone is one. V and J are TRBV5-6 and TRBJ2-7, with D perhaps given as TRBD1 or TRBD2 (5 bases each). This CDR3 has 14 residues. V lost 4 bases and J lost 2, with 13 bases in between. Germline lookup yields CDR1 SGHDT and CDR2 YYEEEE. CDR3 sequence reads: CASSSPGRTYEQYF. In nucleotides, the CDR3 is TGTGCCAGCAGCAGTCCGGGACGCACCTACGAGCAGTACTTC.

This chain connects TRBV29-1 to TRBJ2-7; 7 nucleotides line up with TRBD2. From germline, CDR1 is SQVTM and CDR2 ANQGSEA. The CDR3 consists of 14 residues. V shed 7 bases, J shed 3 bases, and the junction held 12 bases outside the gene matches. The CDR3 DNA is TGCAGCGCCGTAGGGGCTAGCGGTCTCTACGAGCAGTACTTC. It yields the protein CSAVGASGLYEQYF.

This sequence joins TRBV7-2 and TRBJ2-3, with D perhaps TRBD1 (5 bases). The germline V and J ends were trimmed by 1 base and 2 bases, with 10 bases remaining between them. This CDR3 spans 15 amino acids. The germline gives CDR1 SGHTA, CDR2 FQGNSA. In DNA, the CDR3 is TGTGCCAGCAGCTTAGATGGACACACCACAGATACGCAGTATTTT. It encodes CASSLDGHTTDTQYF. The full variable domain, in which reference TRBV7-2 and TRBJ2-3 provide the parts outside the CDR3, is GAGVSQSPSNKVTEKGKDVELRCDPISGHTALYWYRQSLGQGLEFLIYFQGNSAPDKSGLPSDRFSAERTGGSVSTLTIQRTQQEDSAVYLCASSLDGHTTDTQYFGPGTRLTVL.

The V gene is TRBV9, the J gene TRBJ2-7, with 8 bases matching TRBD2. With 0 bases clipped from V and 5 bases from J, the junction kept 4 bases outside the gene matches. This CDR3 spans 14 amino acids. The V gene's germline CDR1 is SGDLS and CDR2 YYNGEE. CDR3 DNA sequence: TGTGCCAGCAGCGTAGCCGGGACTAGGAACGAGCAGTACTTC. It codes for CASSVAGTRNEQYF.

This clone came up a few times. J is TRBJ2-2 and V is TRBV11-2; D uncertain. The CDR3 is 13 amino acids. V was pared by 1 base and J by 7 bases, with 7 bases between. Germline CDR1 and CDR2: SGHAT and FQNNGV. CDR3 DNA sequence: TGTGCCAGCAGCTTAGTCTTTGGCGGGGAGCTGTTTTTT. Translation gives CASSLVFGGELFF.

The V and J genes are TRBV2 and TRBJ2-7; TRBD1 aligns across 7 bases. This CDR3 comprises 14 residues. CDR1 SNHLY and CDR2 FYNNEI come from the germline V gene. With V trimmed by 4 bases and J by 9 bases, 12 bases remained unmatched. The CDR3 DNA reads as TGTGCCAGCAGTGCTTGGACAGGACATGAAGGGCAGTACTTC. This encodes CASSAWTGHEGQYF.

The chain employs TRBV4-1 and TRBJ2-1, with 8 bases matching TRBD1. Germline values: CDR1 MGHRA, CDR2 YSYEKL. The length of the CDR3 is 18 residues. With V trimmed by 2 bases and J by 9 bases, 18 bases remained unmatched. The CDR3 here is CASSQQSRTGWFNSEQFF. For the CDR3, the DNA is TGCGCCAGCAGCCAACAGAGCCGGACAGGGTGGTTTAACAGTGAGCAGTTCTTC.

The V and J genes are TRBV27 and TRBJ1-2, with D perhaps TRBD1 (5 bases). V was trimmed by 0 bases and J by 2 bases, leaving 10 bases between them. This CDR3 contains 15 residues. The germline CDR1 and CDR2 sequences are MNHEY and SMNVEV (reference sequence). CDR3 DNA: TGTGCCAGCAGTTTATCGAGCAGGGACAACTATGGCTACACCTTC. Translation: CASSLSSRDNYGYTF.

The chain combines TRBV5-6 with TRBJ2-7; D is unresolved. V was trimmed by 0 bases and J by 0 bases, leaving 7 bases between them. Germline values: CDR1 SGHDT, CDR2 YYEEEE. The CDR3 is 14 residues long. The DNA for the CDR3 is TGTGCCAGCAGCTTGGCCCCCAACTCCTACGAGCAGTACTTC. This translates into CASSLAPNSYEQYF.

The rearrangement joins TRBV19 to TRBJ2-3; 7 bases match TRBD2. V lost 6 bases and J lost 4; bases outside the gene matches: 7. The CDR3 contains 14 residues. From germline, CDR1 is LNHDA and CDR2 SQIVND (reference sequence). CDR3 coding DNA: TGTGCCAGTAGAATACTAGCGAACTCAGATACGCAGTATTTT. Translated: CASRILANSDTQYF.